This paragraph covers one T cell receptor (beta chain) sequence. In germline, CDR1 is MNHNS, CDR2 SASEGT. V trimming: 4 bases; J trimming: 3 bases; junction bases outside the gene matches: 4. This CDR3 spans 15 amino acids. These data belong to a study of OX40 agonist ivuxolimab in advanced cancers. Profiling relied on immunoSEQ multiplex PCR, and the TCRdb table lists in-frame clones only, not all of them. Among 50,000 or so clones, about 90% were seen once, and the ten largest hold about 3%. The material sequenced was CD4+ or CD8+ T cells sorted from blood, taken in a trial of the OX40 agonist ivuxolimab. The chain employs TRBV6-1 and TRBJ2-7; 12 positions agree with TRBD2. This TCR was sampled from an adult with an advanced solid tumor such as melanoma, head and neck, liver or kidney cancer. CDR3 residues: CASSGSTSGSYEQYF. CDR3 coding DNA: TGTGCCAGCAGTGGCTCGACTAGCGGGAGCTACGAGCAGTACTTC.